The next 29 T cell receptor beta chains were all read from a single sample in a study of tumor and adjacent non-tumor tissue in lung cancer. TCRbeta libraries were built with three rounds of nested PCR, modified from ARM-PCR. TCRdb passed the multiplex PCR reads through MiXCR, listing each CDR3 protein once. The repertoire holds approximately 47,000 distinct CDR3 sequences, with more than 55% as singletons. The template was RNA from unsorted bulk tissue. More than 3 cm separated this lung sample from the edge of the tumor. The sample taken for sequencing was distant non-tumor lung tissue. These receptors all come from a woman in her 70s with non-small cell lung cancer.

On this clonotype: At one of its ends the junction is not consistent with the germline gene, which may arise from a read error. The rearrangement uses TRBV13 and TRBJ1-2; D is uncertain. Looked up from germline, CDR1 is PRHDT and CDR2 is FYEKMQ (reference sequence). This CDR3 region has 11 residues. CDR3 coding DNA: TGTGACAGCAGCTTAAACAGTGACTACACCTTC. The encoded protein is CDSSLNSDYTF.

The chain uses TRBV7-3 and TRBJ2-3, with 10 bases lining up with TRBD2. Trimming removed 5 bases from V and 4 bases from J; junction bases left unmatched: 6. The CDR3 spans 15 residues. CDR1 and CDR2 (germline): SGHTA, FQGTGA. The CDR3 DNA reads TGTGCCAGCAGCCCAACTAGCGGGAACGCAGATACGCAGTATTTT. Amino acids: CASSPTSGNADTQYF.

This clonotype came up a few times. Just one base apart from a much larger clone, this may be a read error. Here the CDR3 reads CSVTRAVSGASVLTF. CDR3 bases: TGCAGCGTTACCAGGGCGGTCTCTGGGGCCAGCGTCCTGACTTTC. The chain combines TRBV29-1 with TRBJ2-6, with a tentative D call TRBD1 (5 bases). This CDR3 is built from 15 residues. Per the germline V gene, CDR1 is SQVTM and CDR2 is ANQGSEA.

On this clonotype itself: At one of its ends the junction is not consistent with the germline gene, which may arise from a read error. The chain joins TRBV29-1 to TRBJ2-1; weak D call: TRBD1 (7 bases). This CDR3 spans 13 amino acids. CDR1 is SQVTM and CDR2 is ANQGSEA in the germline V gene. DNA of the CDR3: TGCGGCGCGTTACCCCCAGGGGGAGGTGAGCAATTCTTC. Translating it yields CGALPPGGGEQFF.

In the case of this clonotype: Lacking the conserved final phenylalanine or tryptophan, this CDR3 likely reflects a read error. The CDR3 reads CSVRQGDYEQYI. DNA for the CDR3: TGCAGCGTGAGGCAAGGGGACTACGAGCAGTACATC. The genes are TRBV29-1 and TRBJ2-7; a possible D gene is TRBD1 (5 bases). Looked up from germline, CDR1 is SQVTM and CDR2 is ANQGSEA. The V end was cut by 6 bases, the J end by 3 bases, with 12 bases between. This CDR3 comprises 12 residues.

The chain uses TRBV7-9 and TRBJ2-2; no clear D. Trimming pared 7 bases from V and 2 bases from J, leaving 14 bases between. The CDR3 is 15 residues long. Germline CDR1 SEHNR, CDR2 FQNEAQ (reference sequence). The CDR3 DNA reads TGTGCCAGCACCCTCTCAGGTTCTAACACCGGGGAGCTGTTTTTT. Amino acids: CASTLSGSNTGELFF. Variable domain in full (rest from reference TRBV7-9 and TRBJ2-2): DTGVSQNPRHKITKRGQNVTFRCDPISEHNRLYWYRQTLGQGPEFLTYFQNEAQLEKSRLLSDRFSAERPKGSFSTLEIQRTEQGDSAMYLCASTLSGSNTGELFFGEGSRLTVL.

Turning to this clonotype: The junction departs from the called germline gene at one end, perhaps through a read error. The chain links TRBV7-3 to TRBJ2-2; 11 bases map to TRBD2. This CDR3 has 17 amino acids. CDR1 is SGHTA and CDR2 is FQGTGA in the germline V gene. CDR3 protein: CASNSTPSGRNTGELVF. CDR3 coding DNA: TGTGCCAGCAACTCAACCCCTAGCGGGAGGAACACCGGGGAGCTGGTTTTT. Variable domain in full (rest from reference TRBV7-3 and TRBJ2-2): GAGVSQTPSNKVTEKGKYVELRCDPISGHTALYWYRQSLGQGPEFLIYFQGTGAADDSGLPNDRFFAVRPEGSVSTLKIQRTERGDSAVYLCASNSTPSGRNTGELVFGEGSRLTVL.

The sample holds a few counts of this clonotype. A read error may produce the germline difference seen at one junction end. This CDR3 is CAISETTGISQPRHF. The CDR3 DNA sequence: TGTGCCATCAGTGAGACGACAGGGATTAGTCAGCCCCGGCATTTT. The V call is TRBV10-3, the J call TRBJ1-5; 7 bases agree with TRBD1. Germline CDR1 reads ENHRY; CDR2 reads SYGVKD. CDR3 size: 15 residues.

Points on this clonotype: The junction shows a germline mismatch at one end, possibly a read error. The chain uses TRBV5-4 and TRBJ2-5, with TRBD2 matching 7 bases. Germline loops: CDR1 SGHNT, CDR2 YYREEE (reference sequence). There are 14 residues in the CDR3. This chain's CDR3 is CARSTSLAPETQYF. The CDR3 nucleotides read TGTGCCAGGAGCACTTCACTAGCGCCCGAGACCCAATACTTC.

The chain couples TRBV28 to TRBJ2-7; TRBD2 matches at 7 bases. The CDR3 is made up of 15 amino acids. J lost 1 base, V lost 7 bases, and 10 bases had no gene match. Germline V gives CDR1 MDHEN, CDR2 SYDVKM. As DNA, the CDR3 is TGTGCCAGCATATCCCACGGGGGAGGGTCCTACGAGCAGTACTTC. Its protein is CASISHGGGSYEQYF.

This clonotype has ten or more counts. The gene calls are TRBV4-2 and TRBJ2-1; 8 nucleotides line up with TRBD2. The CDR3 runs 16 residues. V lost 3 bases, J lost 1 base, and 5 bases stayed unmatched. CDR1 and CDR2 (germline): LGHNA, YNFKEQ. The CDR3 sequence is CASSQTIAGSYNEQFF. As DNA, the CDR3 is TGTGCCAGCAGCCAGACCATAGCGGGATCCTACAATGAGCAGTTCTTC.

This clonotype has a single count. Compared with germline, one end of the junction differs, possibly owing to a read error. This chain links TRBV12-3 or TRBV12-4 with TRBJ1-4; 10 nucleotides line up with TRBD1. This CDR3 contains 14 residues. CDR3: CTISSTGGFENLFF. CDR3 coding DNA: TGTACCATCAGCTCGACAGGGGGCTTTGAAAATCTGTTTTTT.

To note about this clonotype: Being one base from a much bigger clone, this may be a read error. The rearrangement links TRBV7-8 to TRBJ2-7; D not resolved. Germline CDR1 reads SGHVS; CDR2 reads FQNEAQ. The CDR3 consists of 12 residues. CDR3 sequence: CVSSPTDYEQYF. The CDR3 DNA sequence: TGTGTCAGCAGCCCAACGGACTACGAGCAGTACTTC.

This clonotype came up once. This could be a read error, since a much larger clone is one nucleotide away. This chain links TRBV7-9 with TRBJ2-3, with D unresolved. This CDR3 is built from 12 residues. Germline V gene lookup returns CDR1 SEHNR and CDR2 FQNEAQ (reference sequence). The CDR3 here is CASSLLTYTQYF. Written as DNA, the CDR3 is TGTGCCAGCAGCCTACTCACATATACGCAGTATTTT.

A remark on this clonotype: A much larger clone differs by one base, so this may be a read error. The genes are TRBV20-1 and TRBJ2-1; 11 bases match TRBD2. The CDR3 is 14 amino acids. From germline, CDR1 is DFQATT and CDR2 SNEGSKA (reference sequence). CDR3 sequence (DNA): TGCAGTTCCGGGACTAGCGGATTCTACAATGAGCTGTTCTTC. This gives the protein CSSGTSGFYNELFF.

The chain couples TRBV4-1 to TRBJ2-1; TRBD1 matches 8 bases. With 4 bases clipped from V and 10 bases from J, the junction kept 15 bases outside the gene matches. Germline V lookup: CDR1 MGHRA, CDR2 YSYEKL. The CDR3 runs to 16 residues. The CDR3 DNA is TGCGCCAGCAGCCCCGGACAGGGTTTAAGCTACTACGAGCAGTTCTTC. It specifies CASSPGQGLSYYEQFF.

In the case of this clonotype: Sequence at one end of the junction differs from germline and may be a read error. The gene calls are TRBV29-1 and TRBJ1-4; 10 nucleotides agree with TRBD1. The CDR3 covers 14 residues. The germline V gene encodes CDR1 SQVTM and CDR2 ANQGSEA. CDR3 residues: CGVGQGGTSERLFF. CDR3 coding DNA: TGCGGCGTCGGACAGGGGGGGACTAGCGAAAGACTGTTTTTT.

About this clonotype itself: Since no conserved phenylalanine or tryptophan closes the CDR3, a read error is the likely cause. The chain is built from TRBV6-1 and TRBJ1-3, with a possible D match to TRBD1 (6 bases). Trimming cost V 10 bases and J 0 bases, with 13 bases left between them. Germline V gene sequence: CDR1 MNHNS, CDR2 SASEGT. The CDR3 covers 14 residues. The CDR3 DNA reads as TGTGCCATCCAAGAGGGGGACTCTGGAAACACCATATATTAT. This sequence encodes CAIQEGDSGNTIYY.

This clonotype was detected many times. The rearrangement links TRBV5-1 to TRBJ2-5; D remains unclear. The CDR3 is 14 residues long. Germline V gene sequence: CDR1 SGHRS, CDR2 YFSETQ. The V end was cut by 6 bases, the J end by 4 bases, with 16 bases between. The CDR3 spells CASTLGTTRETQYF. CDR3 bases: TGCGCCAGCACCCTTGGCACCACCAGAGAGACCCAGTACTTC.

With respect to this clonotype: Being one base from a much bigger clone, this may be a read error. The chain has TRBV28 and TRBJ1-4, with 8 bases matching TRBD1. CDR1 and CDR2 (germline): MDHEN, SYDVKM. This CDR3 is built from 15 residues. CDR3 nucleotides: TGTGCCAGCAGAGGGGGACAGGTAGAGAACGAAAAAGTGTTTTTT. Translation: CASRGGQVENEKVFF.

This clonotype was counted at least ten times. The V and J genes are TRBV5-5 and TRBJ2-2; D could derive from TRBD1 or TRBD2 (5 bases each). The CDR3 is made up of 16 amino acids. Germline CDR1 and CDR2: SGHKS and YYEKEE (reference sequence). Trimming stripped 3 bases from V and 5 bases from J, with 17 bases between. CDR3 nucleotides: TGTGCCAGCAGCTCCGTGGGACCGCCGGAGACCGGGGAGCTGTTTTTT. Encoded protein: CASSSVGPPETGELFF.

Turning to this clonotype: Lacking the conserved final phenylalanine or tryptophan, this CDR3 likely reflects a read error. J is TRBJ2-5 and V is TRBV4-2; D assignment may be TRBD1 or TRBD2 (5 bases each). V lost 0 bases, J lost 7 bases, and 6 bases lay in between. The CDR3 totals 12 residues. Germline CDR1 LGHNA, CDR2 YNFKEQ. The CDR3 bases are TGTGCCAGCAGCCAAGATGGGGGGACCCAGTACCTC. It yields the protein CASSQDGGTQYL.

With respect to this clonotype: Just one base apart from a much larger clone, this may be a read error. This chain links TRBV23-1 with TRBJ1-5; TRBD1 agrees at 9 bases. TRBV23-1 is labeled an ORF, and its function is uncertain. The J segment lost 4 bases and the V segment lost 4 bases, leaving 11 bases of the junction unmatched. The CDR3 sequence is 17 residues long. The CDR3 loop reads CASSRSGQGLGNQPQHF. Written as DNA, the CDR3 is TGCGCCAGCAGTCGATCGGGACAGGGTCTCGGGAATCAGCCCCAGCATTTT.

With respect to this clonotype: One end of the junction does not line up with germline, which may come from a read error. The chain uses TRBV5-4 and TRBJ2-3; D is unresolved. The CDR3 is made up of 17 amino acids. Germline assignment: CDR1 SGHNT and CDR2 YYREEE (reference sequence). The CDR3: CASSLERPQGLSDTQYF. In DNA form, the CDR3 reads TGTGCCAGCAGCTTGGAGCGTCCCCAAGGGCTCTCAGACACGCAGTATTTT.

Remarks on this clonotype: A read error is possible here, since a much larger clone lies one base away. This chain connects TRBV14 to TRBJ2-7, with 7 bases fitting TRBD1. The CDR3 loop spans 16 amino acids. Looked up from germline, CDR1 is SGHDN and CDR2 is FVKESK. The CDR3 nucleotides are TGTGTCAGCAGCCATCCTCGGACAGGTAAAACCTACGAGCAGTACTTC. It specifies CVSSHPRTGKTYEQYF.

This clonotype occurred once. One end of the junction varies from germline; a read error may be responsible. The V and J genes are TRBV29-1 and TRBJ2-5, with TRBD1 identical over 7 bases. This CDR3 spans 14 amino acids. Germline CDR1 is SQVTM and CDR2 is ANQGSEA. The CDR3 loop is CSVEQTGMGETQYF. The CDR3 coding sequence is TGCAGCGTGGAACAGACAGGGATGGGTGAGACCCAATACTTC.

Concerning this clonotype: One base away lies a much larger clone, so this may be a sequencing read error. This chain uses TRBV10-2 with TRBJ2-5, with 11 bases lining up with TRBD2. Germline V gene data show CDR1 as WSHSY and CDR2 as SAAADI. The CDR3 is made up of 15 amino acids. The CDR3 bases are TGCGCCAGCAGGGGGTCACTAGCGGGAGATGAGAGCCAGTACTTC. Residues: CASRGSLAGDESQYF.

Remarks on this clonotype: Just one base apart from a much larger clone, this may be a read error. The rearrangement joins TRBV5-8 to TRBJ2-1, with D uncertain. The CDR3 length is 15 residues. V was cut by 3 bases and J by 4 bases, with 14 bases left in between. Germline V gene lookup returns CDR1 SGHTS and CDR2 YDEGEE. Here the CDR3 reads CASSSWGMEYNEQFF. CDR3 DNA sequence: TGTGCCAGCAGCTCCTGGGGTATGGAATACAATGAGCAGTTCTTC.

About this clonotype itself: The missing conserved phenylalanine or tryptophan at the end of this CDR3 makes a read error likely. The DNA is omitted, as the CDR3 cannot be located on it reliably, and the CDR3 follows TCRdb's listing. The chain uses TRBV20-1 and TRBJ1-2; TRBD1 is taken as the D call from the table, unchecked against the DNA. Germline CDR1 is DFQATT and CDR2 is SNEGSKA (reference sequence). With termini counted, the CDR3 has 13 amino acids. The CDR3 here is CSARDRAHYGYSI.